This T cell receptor (beta chain) is from a study of blood T cell repertoires in COVID-19. CDR3 length: 14 amino acids. The ends were cut back, 1 base at V and 3 bases at J, with 8 bases in the middle. Germline V gene lookup returns CDR1 MGHRA and CDR2 YSYEKL. Here immunoSEQ multiplex PCR was the method, and the copy in TCRdb shows in-frame clones only, minus some. Of 90,000 or so clones in the sample, less than 90% were seen once. The TCR was taken from a human donor in a cohort sampled during active COVID-19. This chain connects TRBV4-1 to TRBJ2-3; TRBD2 might be the D (6 bases). The material sequenced was peripheral blood. The CDR3 sequence: CASSQVEGTDTQYF. CDR3 DNA sequence: TGCGCCAGCAGCCAAGTGGAGGGGACAGATACGCAGTATTTT.